This TCR beta chain was sequenced for a study of T cells expressing NK-cell markers. TCRdb reanalyzed the 5' RACE reads, giving one entry per CDR3 protein sequence and no DNA. The table lists 250,000 to 300,000 distinct CDR3 sequences. Germline V gives CDR1 LNHDA, CDR2 SQIVND (reference sequence). The CDR3 has 13 residues. Sequenced input: blood T cells: a sorted CD56 or NKG2C T cell subset, CD4+ or CD8+ T cells, or bulk PBMC T cells (not recorded which). V usage is TRBV19 and J usage is TRBJ2-3. This TCR came from a woman aged 18 to 69 in good health. The CDR3 loop is CASSIESTDTQYF.